These 20 T cell receptor beta chains share one sample of origin, sequenced in a study of cytomegalovirus exposure and HLA in healthy donors. PCR employed 60 Vbeta and 13 Jbeta primers. Generated by immunoSEQ multiplex PCR, the TCRdb table keeps only in-frame clones and is missing some. The sample gives about 89,000 clones, around 74% of which show up once; 10% is in the top ten. Source material: PBMCs. These receptors all stem from a man aged 25-45 years in good health and CMV-seropositive.

This clone was recorded once. The rearrangement uses TRBV5-6 and TRBJ2-7, with D perhaps TRBD2 (7 bases). This CDR3 comprises 15 residues. CDR1 and CDR2 (germline): SGHDT, YYEEEE. Trimming shortened V by 6 bases and J by 3 bases, and 19 bases separated the two germline ends. CDR3 bases: TGTGCCAGCACCCCGGTCCTCGGGGGGCTCTACGAGCAGTACTTC. This translates into CASTPVLGGLYEQYF.

The chain combines TRBV7-7 with TRBJ2-2; D perhaps matches TRBD2 (6 bases). The CDR3 covers 14 residues. Trimming removed 10 bases from V and 4 bases from J, with 16 bases in between. CDR1 is SSHAT and CDR2 is FNYEAQ in the germline V gene (reference sequence). CDR3 nucleotides: TGTGCCACCGACGACTCCGGGGGCACCGGGGAGCTGTTTTTT. Amino acids: CATDDSGGTGELFF.

This chain uses TRBV7-2 with TRBJ2-5; 8 bases map to TRBD2. Germline trimming cut 1 base from V and 5 bases from J; bases unmatched to any gene: 6. Germline V CDR1 and CDR2: SGHTA, FQGNSA. This CDR3 is 15 amino acids long. The DNA for the CDR3 is TGTGCCAGCAGCTTAGAGCGGACTAGCTACGAGACCCAGTACTTC. Its protein is CASSLERTSYETQYF.

V gene TRBV6-5 combines with J gene TRBJ1-6; D gene ambiguous. The CDR3 sequence is 14 residues long. The germline V gene encodes CDR1 MNHEY and CDR2 SVGAGI. V dropped 4 bases and J dropped 6 bases, with 10 bases sitting between them. DNA for the CDR3: TGTGCCAGCAGTTTTCGTTCTTTTAATTCACCCCTCCACTTT. Translating gives CASSFRSFNSPLHF.

The rearrangement joins TRBV6-5 to TRBJ2-2; 8 positions agree with TRBD1. V shed 4 bases and J 6 bases; nucleotides not matched to a gene: 7. The germline gives CDR1 MNHEY, CDR2 SVGAGI. This CDR3 contains 15 residues. The chain's CDR3 is CASSLDRVNPGELFF. CDR3 DNA: TGTGCCAGCAGTTTGGACAGGGTCAATCCCGGGGAGCTGTTTTTT.

The J gene is TRBJ2-1, the V gene TRBV9; TRBD2 might be the D (5 bases). Trimming removed 4 bases at V and 7 bases at J, with 9 bases between. The CDR3 spans 12 residues. Germline values: CDR1 SGDLS, CDR2 YYNGEE. CDR3 in amino acids: CASSTRLNEQFF. CDR3 nucleotide sequence: TGTGCCAGCAGCACTCGACTAAATGAGCAGTTCTTC.

This clone was picked up a small number of times. The chain links TRBV6-6 to TRBJ1-1; 7 positions match TRBD1. The CDR3 contains 11 residues. Germline lookup yields CDR1 MNHNY and CDR2 SVGAGI (reference sequence). The ends lost 8 bases at V and 8 bases at J; junction bases unmatched: 5. The CDR3 DNA reads as TGTGCCAGCCACGAACAGGGGGAAGCTTTCTTT. It specifies CASHEQGEAFF.

V gene TRBV27 combines with J gene TRBJ1-5, with a weak D call TRBD1 (6 bases). The germline V gene has CDR1 MNHEY and CDR2 SMNVEV (reference sequence). CDR3 length equals 14 residues. The V end was cut by 8 bases, the J end by 0 bases, with 11 bases between. CDR3 amino acids: CASGTFYSNQPQHF. CDR3 sequence (DNA): TGTGCCAGCGGGACATTCTATAGCAATCAGCCCCAGCATTTT.

The genes are TRBV7-9 and TRBJ2-7, with D possibly TRBD1 on 6 matching bases. The CDR3 loop spans 18 amino acids. The V end lost 4 bases, the J end lost 3 bases, and 25 bases lay between the germline ends. Germline values: CDR1 SEHNR, CDR2 FQNEAQ (reference sequence). CDR3 loop: CASSSPGRGRLRGYEQYF. For the CDR3, the DNA is TGTGCCAGCAGCTCCCCAGGCAGGGGCCGCCTCCGCGGCTACGAGCAGTACTTC.

Details on this clone: Germline and junction disagree at one end, which may indicate a read error. The rearrangement links TRBV18 to TRBJ2-6, with a tentative D call TRBD1 (6 bases). Germline CDR1 is KGHSH and CDR2 is LQKENI. This CDR3 comprises 15 residues. The CDR3, as DNA: TGTGCCAGCTCATTAACAGGGCCTGAGGCCAACGCCCTGACTTTC. Protein product: CASSLTGPEANALTF.

DNA for the CDR3: TGTGCCAGCAGCACCGGGACAGTTACCCACCGAATCCGTGAAAAACTGTTTTTT. As protein: CASSTGTVTHRIREKLFF. V is TRBV11-2 and J is TRBJ1-4; 7 nucleotides match TRBD1. CDR3 size: 18 residues. Germline CDR1 and CDR2: SGHAT and FQNNGV. The V segment lost 5 bases and the J segment 7 bases; nucleotides outside the gene matches: 19.

This clone was seen just once. The chain joins TRBV7-9 to TRBJ2-1; 11 nucleotides align to TRBD2. V was clipped by 4 bases and J by 3 bases; unmatched bases: 8. Per the germline V gene, CDR1 is SEHNR and CDR2 is FQNEAQ (reference sequence). The CDR3 has 17 residues. Here the CDR3 DNA reads TGTGCCAGCAGCTCCACCATTACTAGCGGGGGCTACAATGAGCAGTTCTTC. Protein sequence: CASSSTITSGGYNEQFF.

The J gene is TRBJ2-7, the V gene TRBV11-3, with D possibly being TRBD2 (6 bases). Germline values: CDR1 SGHNT, CDR2 YENEEA. The length of the CDR3 is 12 residues. The V end lost 5 bases, the J end lost 7 bases, and 12 bases lay between the germline ends. The CDR3 DNA reads TGTGCCAGCAGCCCGCATGGGGGGGAGCAGTACTTC. This codes for CASSPHGGEQYF.

This clone has a single count. The rearrangement joins TRBV4-1 to TRBJ2-5, with D possibly being TRBD1 (5 bases). The germline V and J ends were trimmed by 2 bases and 2 bases, with 9 bases remaining between them. The CDR3 is made up of 14 amino acids. Germline V lookup: CDR1 MGHRA, CDR2 YSYEKL. DNA for the CDR3: TGCGCCAGCAGCCAACTAGGGGTTCAAGAGACCCAGTACTTC. Translating gives CASSQLGVQETQYF.

The rearrangement links TRBV11-2 to TRBJ2-5, with D possibly TRBD2 on 6 matching bases. The germline CDR1 and CDR2 sequences are SGHAT and FQNNGV. Trimming removed 3 bases at V and 5 bases at J, with 10 bases between. This CDR3 is 13 amino acids long. CDR3 residues: CASSFAGRETQYF. The CDR3 nucleotides read TGTGCCAGCAGCTTTGCGGGGCGGGAGACCCAGTACTTC.

There are a few counts of this clone. The chain uses TRBV6-1 and TRBJ1-1; 7 nucleotides match TRBD1. The length of the CDR3 is 13 residues. V was pared by 9 bases and J by 4 bases, with 8 bases of the junction left unmatched. The V gene's germline CDR1 is MNHNS and CDR2 SASEGT. In DNA, the CDR3 is TGTGCCAGTTCGACAGGGTCCGCCACTGAAGCTTTCTTT. The encoded protein is CASSTGSATEAFF.

V and J are TRBV2 and TRBJ2-3; the D is unclear. The CDR3 length is 13 residues. CDR1 is SNHLY and CDR2 is FYNNEI in the germline V gene. The V end lost 2 bases, the J end lost 6 bases, and 9 bases lay between the germline ends. The CDR3 region has the DNA TGTGCCAGCAGTGAACCCACCGCGGATACGCAGTATTTT. It codes for CASSEPTADTQYF.

This clone was recorded a few times. J is TRBJ1-5 and V is TRBV2; D not certain. The CDR3 is made up of 14 amino acids. V was cut by 6 bases and J by 3 bases, with 12 bases left in between. Germline CDR1 SNHLY, CDR2 FYNNEI. CDR3 bases: TGTGCCAGCAGAACACGACGGGACAATCAGCCCCAGCATTTT. Translating gives CASRTRRDNQPQHF.

This clone was picked up a small number of times. The V and J genes are TRBV11-2 and TRBJ2-7, with 7 bases matching TRBD1. This CDR3 has 15 residues. V was clipped by 4 bases and J by 3 bases; unmatched bases: 9. CDR1 is SGHAT, CDR2 FQNNGV, per germline. The CDR3 sequence: CASSSRQGPYYEQYF. As DNA, the CDR3 is TGTGCCAGCAGCTCTCGACAGGGACCCTACTACGAGCAGTACTTC.

The rearrangement uses TRBV5-1 and TRBJ2-1, with 7 bases aligning to TRBD2. Germline-derived CDR1 and CDR2 are SGHRS and YFSETQ. This CDR3 is built from 16 residues. V was pared by 7 bases and J by 4 bases, with 14 bases of the junction left unmatched. CDR3: CASDPITGGKYNEQFF. The CDR3 DNA reads as TGCGCCAGCGACCCTATAACCGGGGGGAAGTACAATGAGCAGTTCTTC.